This TCR beta chain was recorded in a study of blood T cell repertoires in COVID-19. At the level of the study: Material from acute and convalescent COVID-19 was sourced from the United States, Italy and Spain. From T cells, B-cell-depleted T cells, or PBMCs came the material, which was cDNA or gDNA.

Here immunoSEQ multiplex PCR was the method, and the copy in TCRdb shows in-frame clones only, minus some. The sample has approximately 260,000 clones, about 81% seen once; the top ten hold approximately 13%. Material for sequencing was peripheral blood. The clonotype originates from a woman aged 55-69 years with active or convalescent COVID-19.

The CDR3 coding sequence is TGTGCCAGCAGCTTCGGCGGGTCCAATTCACCCCTCCACTTT. Encoded protein: CASSFGGSNSPLHF. The chain has TRBV7-2 and TRBJ1-6; no definite D call. The germline CDR1 and CDR2 sequences are SGHTA and FQGNSA. V lost 3 bases and J 7 bases, leaving 10 bases between the germline ends. The CDR3 loop spans 14 amino acids.